This T cell receptor beta chain stems from a study of identifying expanded T cells in peripheral blood. Regarding this clone: No antigen is known for it.

Study-wide points: Differentially abundant clones: roughly 1.2 between replicates, about 15 at 2 to 3 weeks, less than 20 at four. Clone count variance between approximately two-week samples rose with total template count.

CDR3 length: 18 amino acids. Germline V gene sequence: CDR1 LGHNT, CDR2 FRNRAP. The V gene lost 0 bases and the J gene lost 0 bases, with 15 bases spanning the gap. Clones were read by immunoSEQ multiplex PCR, and TCRdb kept only the in-frame ones, dropping some. This table has some 65,000 clones, roughly four fifths appearing once. This receptor was identified in a person aged 18 to 70 in good health. The source material was blood. This chain links TRBV12-5 with TRBJ1-3; possibly TRBD1 for D (6 bases). The CDR3 loop is CASGLVVTGLISGNTIYF. The CDR3 DNA follows: TGTGCTAGTGGTTTGGTAGTGACAGGTTTGATCTCTGGAAACACCATATATTTT.